These T cell receptor beta chains were read from a single sample in a study of T cell responses to AZD1222 COVID-19 vaccine. Some clones are missing from TCRdb's copy, which holds only in-frame ones; the method was immunoSEQ multiplex PCR. The table has some 50,000 clones, about 87% seen once; the top ten hold roughly 1.1%. The source was peripheral blood, collected 28 days after the second AZD1222 dose. The receptors shown here come from an adult who received the AZD1222 COVID-19 vaccine. The CDR3 runs from the conserved cysteine through the conserved F or W. Each record gives: clone size, D gene, V gene, J gene, CDR3 protein, CDR3 DNA. The D gene is left open where the match is weak. Size tells how often a clone was seen (once, few, many) or the class of an expanded clone, and some rows leave it out.

size: .
D: TRBD2
V: TRBV6-5
J: TRBJ2-1
CDR3: CASSRTSGRFNEQFF
DNA: TGTGCCAGCAGCCGGACTAGCGGGAGATTTAATGAGCAGTTCTTC

size: .
D: .
V: TRBV4-1
J: TRBJ2-7
CDR3: CASSQSGQAYEQYF
DNA: TGCGCCAGCAGCCAATCGGGACAAGCCTACGAGCAGTACTTC

size: once
D: TRBD2
V: TRBV20-1
J: TRBJ2-1
CDR3: CSASLWTSGKGVEGKQFF
DNA: TGCAGTGCTAGTTTGTGGACTAGCGGGAAGGGGGTAGAAGGGAAGCAGTTCTTC

size: .
D: TRBD1
V: TRBV4-3
J: TRBJ1-6
CDR3: CASSPSDRDSPLHF
DNA: TGCGCCAGCAGCCCCTCGGACAGGGATTCACCCCTCCACTTT

size: .
D: .
V: TRBV5-1
J: TRBJ2-7
CDR3: CASSLFPASYEQYF
DNA: TGCGCCAGCAGCTTGTTCCCAGCTTCCTACGAGCAGTACTTC

size: .
D: .
V: TRBV5-1
J: TRBJ1-4
CDR3: CASSLEGRGNEKLFF
DNA: TGCGCCAGCAGCTTGGAAGGGAGAGGTAATGAAAAACTGTTTTTT

size: .
D: .
V: TRBV24-1
J: TRBJ2-1
CDR3: CATSDPRQDLSYEQFF
DNA: TGTGCCACCAGTGATCCTCGACAGGATCTATCCTATGAGCAGTTCTTC

size: .
D: TRBD1
V: TRBV11-1
J: TRBJ1-1
CDR3: CASSARTGVVAEAFF
DNA: TGTGCCAGCAGCGCGAGGACAGGGGTTGTGGCTGAAGCTTTCTTT

size: .
D: .
V: TRBV6-5
J: TRBJ1-2
CDR3: CASSSPLGGLTGYTF
DNA: TGTGCCAGCAGTTCCCCCCTCGGGGGTCTTACTGGCTACACCTTC

size: few
D: .
V: TRBV7-9
J: TRBJ1-3
CDR3: CASSLGVLAGNTIYF
DNA: TGTGCCAGCAGCTTAGGTGTTCTCGCTGGAAACACCATATATTTT

size: .
D: TRBD2
V: TRBV4-3
J: TRBJ2-7
CDR3: CASSSGLAGMIHEQYF
DNA: TGCGCCAGCAGCTCCGGACTAGCGGGTATGATCCACGAGCAGTACTTC

size: .
D: TRBD2
V: TRBV4-2
J: TRBJ2-1
CDR3: CASSRETSGSYNEQFF
DNA: TGTGCCAGCAGCCGAGAGACTAGCGGAAGCTACAATGAGCAGTTCTTC

size: .
D: TRBD2
V: TRBV7-9
J: TRBJ2-1
CDR3: CASSLGRTSGDNNEQFF
DNA: TGTGCCAGCAGCTTAGGTCGGACTAGCGGGGACAACAATGAGCAGTTCTTC

size: .
D: TRBD1
V: TRBV4-1
J: TRBJ2-7
CDR3: CASSQVDRIFEQYF
DNA: TGCGCCAGCAGCCAAGTGGACAGGATCTTCGAGCAGTACTTC

size: .
D: .
V: TRBV6-2/TRBV6-3
J: TRBJ1-1
CDR3: CASSYHTTVEAFF
DNA: TGTGCCAGCAGTTACCATACGACGGTTGAAGCTTTCTTT

size: .
D: .
V: TRBV7-2
J: TRBJ2-7
CDR3: CASSLAGDTYEQYF
DNA: TGTGCCAGCAGCTTGGCCGGTGATACCTACGAGCAGTACTTC

size: .
D: TRBD1
V: TRBV5-1
J: TRBJ2-3
CDR3: CASSLEVRTGASTDTQYF
DNA: TGCGCCAGCAGCTTGGAAGTTCGGACAGGGGCCAGCACAGATACGCAGTATTTT

size: .
D: .
V: TRBV30
J: TRBJ2-3
CDR3: CAWTRRDTQYF
DNA: TGTGCCTGGACCAGGCGCGATACGCAGTATTTT

size: few
D: TRBD1
V: TRBV5-4
J: TRBJ1-1
CDR3: CASRVTGAGNTEAFF
DNA: TGTGCCAGCAGGGTGACAGGGGCTGGGAACACTGAAGCTTTCTTT

size: .
D: .
V: TRBV19
J: TRBJ1-2
CDR3: CASKVRDGYGYTF
DNA: TGTGCCAGTAAGGTCCGCGACGGCTATGGCTACACCTTC

size: once
D: TRBD2
V: TRBV5-1
J: TRBJ2-1
CDR3: CASSLLAGYNEQFF
DNA: TGCGCCAGCAGCTTACTAGCGGGTTACAATGAGCAGTTCTTC

size: once
D: .
V: TRBV9
J: TRBJ2-3
CDR3: CASSAASTDTQYF
DNA: TGTGCCAGCTCGGCGGCTAGCACAGATACGCAGTATTTT

size: .
D: TRBD1
V: TRBV27
J: TRBJ2-2
CDR3: CASSLFTGDTGELFF
DNA: TGTGCCAGCAGTTTATTTACAGGGGACACCGGGGAGCTGTTTTTT

size: .
D: .
V: TRBV4-3
J: TRBJ2-2
CDR3: CASSQDVGTGELFF
DNA: TGCGCCAGCAGCCAAGATGTGGGGACCGGGGAGCTGTTTTTT

size: .
D: TRBD1
V: TRBV5-1
J: TRBJ2-5
CDR3: CASSSQGVRETQYF
DNA: TGCGCCAGCAGCTCCCAGGGGGTAAGGGAGACCCAGTACTTC